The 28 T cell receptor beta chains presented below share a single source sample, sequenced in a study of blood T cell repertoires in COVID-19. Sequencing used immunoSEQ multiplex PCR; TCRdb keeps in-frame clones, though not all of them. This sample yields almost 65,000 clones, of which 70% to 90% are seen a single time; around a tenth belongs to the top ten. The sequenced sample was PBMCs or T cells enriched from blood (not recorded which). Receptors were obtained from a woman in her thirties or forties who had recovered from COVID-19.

The CDR3 loop is CSAAEGQPQHF. CDR3 bases: TGCAGTGCAGCGGAGGGTCAGCCCCAGCATTTT. This rearrangement joins TRBV20-1 to TRBJ1-5; D gene unclear. Trimming took 6 bases from V and 6 from J, leaving 9 bases between them. Germline V CDR1 and CDR2: DFQATT, SNEGSKA (reference sequence). This CDR3 region has 11 residues.

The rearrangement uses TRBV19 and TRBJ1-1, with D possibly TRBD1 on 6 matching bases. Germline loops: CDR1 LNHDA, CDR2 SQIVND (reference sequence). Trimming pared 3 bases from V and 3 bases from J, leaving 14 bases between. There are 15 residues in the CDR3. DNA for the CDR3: TGTGCCAGTAGTATCCTCAGGGGAAAGGACACTGAAGCTTTCTTT. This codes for CASSILRGKDTEAFF.

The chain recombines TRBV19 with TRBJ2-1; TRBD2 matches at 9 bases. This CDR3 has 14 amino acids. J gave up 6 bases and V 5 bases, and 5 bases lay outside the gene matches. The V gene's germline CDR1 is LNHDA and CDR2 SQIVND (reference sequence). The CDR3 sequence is CASSGGLAGNEQFF. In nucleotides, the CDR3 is TGTGCCAGTAGTGGGGGACTAGCCGGCAATGAGCAGTTCTTC.

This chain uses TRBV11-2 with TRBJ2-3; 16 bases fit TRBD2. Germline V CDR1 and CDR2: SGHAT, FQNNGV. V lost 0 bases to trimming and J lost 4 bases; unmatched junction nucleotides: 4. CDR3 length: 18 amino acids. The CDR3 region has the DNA TGTGCCAGCAGCTTAGACGGGACTAGCGGGGGGGCTGCAGATACGCAGTATTTT. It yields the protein CASSLDGTSGGAADTQYF.

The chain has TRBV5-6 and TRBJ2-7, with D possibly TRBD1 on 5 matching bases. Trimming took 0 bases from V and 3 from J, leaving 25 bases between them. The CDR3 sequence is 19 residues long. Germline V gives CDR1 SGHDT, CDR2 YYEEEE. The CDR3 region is CASSLAADPRTYQIYEQYF. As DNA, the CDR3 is TGTGCCAGCAGCTTGGCCGCCGACCCCCGGACATACCAAATCTACGAGCAGTACTTC.

DNA of the CDR3: TGCGCCAGCAGTCCTTCTCCTATGATTTATGGCTACACCTTC. It specifies CASSPSPMIYGYTF. The V call is TRBV4-1, the J call TRBJ1-2; D gene uncertain. V was clipped by 6 bases and J by 5 bases, with 16 bases between them. The CDR3 extends over 14 amino acids. Germline CDR1 is MGHRA and CDR2 is YSYEKL.

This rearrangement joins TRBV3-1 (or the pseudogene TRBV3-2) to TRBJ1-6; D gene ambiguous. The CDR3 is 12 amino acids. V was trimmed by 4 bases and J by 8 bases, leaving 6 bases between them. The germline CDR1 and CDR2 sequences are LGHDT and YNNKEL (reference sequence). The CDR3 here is CASSLPDSPLHF. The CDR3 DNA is TGTGCCAGCAGCCTACCGGATTCACCCCTCCACTTT.

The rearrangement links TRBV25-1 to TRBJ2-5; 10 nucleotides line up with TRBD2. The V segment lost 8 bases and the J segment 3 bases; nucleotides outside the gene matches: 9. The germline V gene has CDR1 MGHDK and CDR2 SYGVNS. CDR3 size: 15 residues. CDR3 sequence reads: CASAERGGKKETQYF. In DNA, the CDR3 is TGTGCCAGCGCGGAGCGGGGGGGGAAAAAAGAGACCCAGTACTTC.

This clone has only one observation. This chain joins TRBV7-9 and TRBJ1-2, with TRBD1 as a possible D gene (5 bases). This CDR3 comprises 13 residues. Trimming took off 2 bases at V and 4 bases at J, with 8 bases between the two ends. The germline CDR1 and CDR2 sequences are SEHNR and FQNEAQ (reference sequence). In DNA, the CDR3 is TGTGCCAGCAGCTTATCACAGGCCTATGGCTACACCTTC. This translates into CASSLSQAYGYTF.

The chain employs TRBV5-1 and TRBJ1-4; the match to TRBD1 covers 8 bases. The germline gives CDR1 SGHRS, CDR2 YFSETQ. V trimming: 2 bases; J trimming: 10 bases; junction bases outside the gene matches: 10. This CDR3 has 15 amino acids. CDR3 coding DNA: TGCGCCAGCAGCTTAAGTCAGGGGGCGAGCGGAAAACTGTTTTTT. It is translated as CASSLSQGASGKLFF. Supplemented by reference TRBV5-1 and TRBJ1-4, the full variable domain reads KAGVTQTPRYLIKTRGQQVTLSCSPISGHRSVSWYQQTPGQGLQFLFEYFSETQRNKGNFPGRFSGRQFSNSRSEMNVSTLELGDSALYLCASSLSQGASGKLFFGSGTQLSVL.

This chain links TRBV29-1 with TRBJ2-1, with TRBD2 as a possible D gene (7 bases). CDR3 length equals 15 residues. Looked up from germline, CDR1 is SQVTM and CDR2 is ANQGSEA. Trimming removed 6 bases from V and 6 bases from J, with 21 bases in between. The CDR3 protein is CSVGQGGAGSNEQFF. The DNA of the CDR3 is TGCAGCGTCGGCCAAGGGGGGGCAGGAAGCAATGAGCAGTTCTTC.

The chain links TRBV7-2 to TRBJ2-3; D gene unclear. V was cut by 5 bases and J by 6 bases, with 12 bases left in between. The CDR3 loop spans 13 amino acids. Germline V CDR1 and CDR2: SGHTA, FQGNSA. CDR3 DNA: TGTGCCAGCAGCCCTACAGTCGTCGATACGCAGTATTTT. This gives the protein CASSPTVVDTQYF.

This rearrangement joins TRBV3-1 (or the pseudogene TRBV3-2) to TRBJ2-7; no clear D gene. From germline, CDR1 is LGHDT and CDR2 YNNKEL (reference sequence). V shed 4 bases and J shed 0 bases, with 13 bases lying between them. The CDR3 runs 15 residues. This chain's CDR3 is CASSPISLSSYEQYF. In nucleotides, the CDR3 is TGTGCCAGCAGCCCCATCTCACTTAGCTCCTACGAGCAGTACTTC.

CDR3 in amino acids: CASSRRRDRVYGTEAFF. CDR3 nucleotides: TGTGCCAGCAGCCGGCGTCGGGACAGGGTATACGGCACTGAAGCTTTCTTT. The chain recombines TRBV5-4 with TRBJ1-1, with 9 bases aligning to TRBD1. The CDR3 consists of 17 residues. V lost 4 bases to trimming and J lost 4 bases; unmatched junction nucleotides: 14. Germline CDR1 reads SGHNT; CDR2 reads YYREEE (reference sequence).

The CDR3, as DNA: TGCGCCAGCGGACAGGATGAGGAGACCCAGTACTTC. This codes for CASGQDEETQYF. The V gene is TRBV5-1, the J gene TRBJ2-5; 7 bases line up with TRBD1. After removal of 7 bases from V and 5 bases from J, the junction contained 5 bases not matched to a gene. CDR1 is SGHRS and CDR2 is YFSETQ in the germline V gene. The CDR3 spans 12 residues. The full variable domain, with the rest looked up from reference TRBV5-1 and TRBJ2-5, is KAGVTQTPRYLIKTRGQQVTLSCSPISGHRSVSWYQQTPGQGLQFLFEYFSETQRNKGNFPGRFSGRQFSNSRSEMNVSTLELGDSALYLCASGQDEETQYFGPGTRLLVL.

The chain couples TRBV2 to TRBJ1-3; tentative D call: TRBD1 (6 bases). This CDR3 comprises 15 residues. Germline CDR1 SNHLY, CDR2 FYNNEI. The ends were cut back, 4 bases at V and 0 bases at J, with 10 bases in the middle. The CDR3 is CASSVTGNSGNTIYF. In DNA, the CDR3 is TGTGCCAGCAGTGTAACAGGGAACTCTGGAAACACCATATATTTT.

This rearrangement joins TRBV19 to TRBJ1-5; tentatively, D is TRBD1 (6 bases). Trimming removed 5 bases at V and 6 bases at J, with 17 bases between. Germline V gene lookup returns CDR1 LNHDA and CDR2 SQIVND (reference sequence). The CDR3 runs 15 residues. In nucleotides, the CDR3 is TGTGCCAGTAGTCCCGTCGGAGGGGGGGGTCAGCCCCAGCATTTT. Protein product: CASSPVGGGGQPQHF.

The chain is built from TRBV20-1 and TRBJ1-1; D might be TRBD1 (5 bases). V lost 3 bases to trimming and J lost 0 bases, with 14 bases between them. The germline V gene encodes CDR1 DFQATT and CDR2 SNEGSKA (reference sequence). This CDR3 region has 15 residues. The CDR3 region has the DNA TGCAGTGCTAGTAGAGCGGGGGGATTGAACACTGAAGCTTTCTTT. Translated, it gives CSASRAGGLNTEAFF.

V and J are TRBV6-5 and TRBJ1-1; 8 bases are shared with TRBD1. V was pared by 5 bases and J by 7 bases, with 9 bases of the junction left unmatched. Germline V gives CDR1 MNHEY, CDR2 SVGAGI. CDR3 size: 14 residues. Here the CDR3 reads CASSLDRVVNEAFF. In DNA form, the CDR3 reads TGTGCCAGCAGTCTGGACAGGGTGGTTAATGAAGCTTTCTTT.

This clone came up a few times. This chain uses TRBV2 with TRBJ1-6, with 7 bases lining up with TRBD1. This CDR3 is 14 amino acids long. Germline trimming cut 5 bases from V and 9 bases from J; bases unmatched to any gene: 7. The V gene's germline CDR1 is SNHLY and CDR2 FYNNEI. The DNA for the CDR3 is TGTGCCAGCAGTTCCGAACAGGGGAGTTCACCCCTCCACTTT. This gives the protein CASSSEQGSSPLHF.

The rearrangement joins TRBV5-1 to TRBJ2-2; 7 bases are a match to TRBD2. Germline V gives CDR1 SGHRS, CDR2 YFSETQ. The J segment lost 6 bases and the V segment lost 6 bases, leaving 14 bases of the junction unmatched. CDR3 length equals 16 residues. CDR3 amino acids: CASIKGSGANAGELFF. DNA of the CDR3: TGCGCCAGCATTAAGGGCAGCGGGGCGAATGCCGGGGAGCTGTTTTTT.

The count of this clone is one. The CDR3 DNA sequence: TGTGCCAGTAGCGAAACAGGGTTAAGCAATCAGCCCCAGCATTTT. Translated, it gives CASSETGLSNQPQHF. The rearrangement links TRBV19 to TRBJ1-5; D might be TRBD1 (6 bases). V lost 6 bases and J lost 1, with 13 bases in between. The CDR3 covers 15 residues. The germline gives CDR1 LNHDA, CDR2 SQIVND (reference sequence).

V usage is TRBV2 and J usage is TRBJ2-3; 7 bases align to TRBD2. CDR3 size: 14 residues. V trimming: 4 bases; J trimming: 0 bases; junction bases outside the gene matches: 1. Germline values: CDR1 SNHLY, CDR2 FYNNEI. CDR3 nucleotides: TGTGCCAGCAGTGCGGGGGGTAGCACAGATACGCAGTATTTT. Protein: CASSAGGSTDTQYF.

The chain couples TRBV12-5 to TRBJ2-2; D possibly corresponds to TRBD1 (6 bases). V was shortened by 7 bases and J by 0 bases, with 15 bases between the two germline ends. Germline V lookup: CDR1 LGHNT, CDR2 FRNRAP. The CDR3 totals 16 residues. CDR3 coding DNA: TGTGCTAGTGACTTGGGGGCAGGAGCGAACACCGGGGAGCTGTTTTTT. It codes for CASDLGAGANTGELFF.

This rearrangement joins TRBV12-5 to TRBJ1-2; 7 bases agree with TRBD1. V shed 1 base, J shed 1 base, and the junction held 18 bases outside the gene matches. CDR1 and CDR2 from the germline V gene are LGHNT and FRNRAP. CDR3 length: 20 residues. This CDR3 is CASGLGLETGHGKDNYGYTF. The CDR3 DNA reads TGTGCTAGTGGTTTGGGATTAGAGACAGGGCATGGGAAAGATAACTATGGCTACACCTTC.

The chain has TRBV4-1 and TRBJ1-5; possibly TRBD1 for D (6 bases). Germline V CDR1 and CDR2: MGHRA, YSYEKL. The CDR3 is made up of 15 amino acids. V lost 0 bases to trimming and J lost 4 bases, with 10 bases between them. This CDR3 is CASSQDRQVNQPQHF. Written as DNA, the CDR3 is TGCGCCAGCAGCCAAGATCGACAGGTAAATCAGCCCCAGCATTTT.

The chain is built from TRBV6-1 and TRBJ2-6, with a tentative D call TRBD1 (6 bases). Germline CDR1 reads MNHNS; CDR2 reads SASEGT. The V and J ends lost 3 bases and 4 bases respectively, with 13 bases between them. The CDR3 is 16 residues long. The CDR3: CASSDQGIAGANVLTF. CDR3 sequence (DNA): TGTGCCAGCAGTGATCAGGGGATCGCCGGGGCCAACGTCCTGACTTTC.

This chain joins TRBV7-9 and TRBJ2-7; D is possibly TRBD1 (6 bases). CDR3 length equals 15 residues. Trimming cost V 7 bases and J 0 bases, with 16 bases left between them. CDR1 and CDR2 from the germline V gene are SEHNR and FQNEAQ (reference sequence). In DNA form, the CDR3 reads TGTGCCAGCAACCCCGGGACACCGAGCTCCTACGAGCAGTACTTC. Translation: CASNPGTPSSYEQYF.